This T cell receptor beta chain stems from a study of blood T cells in healthy people across ages. Broader study findings: Observed TCR beta diversity per million T cells went down as age went up. This fall followed a roughly linear course with age. Naive and antigen-experienced cells could not be conclusively compared, given unsorted PBMCs.

It was with a sample-barcoded 5' primer and a J-beta primer mix that a second PCR of about 6 to 12 cycles was run. Each sample yielded at least 3 million CDR3-containing paired-end reads. Via MiXCR, TCRdb re-called the 5' RACE reads, giving one row per CDR3 protein. The table shows about 1.8 million distinct CDR3 sequences, with about 50% occurring only once. CDR1 and CDR2 from the germline V gene are MNHEY and SVGAGI. This CDR3 region has 20 residues. Trimming shortened V by 5 bases and J by 0 bases, and 26 bases separated the two germline ends. About this clonotype itself: Its antigen is as yet unknown.

The rearrangement uses TRBV6-5 and TRBJ2-4, with D perhaps TRBD1 (6 bases). The receptor comes from a woman aged 40 to 49 in good health. Input material: blood. The CDR3 DNA reads TGTGCCAGCAGTCACAACTCTGACAGGTTCGTCAGCTCAGCCAAAAACATTCAGTACTTC. Translated: CASSHNSDRFVSSAKNIQYF.